This T cell receptor beta chain came from a study of blood T cell repertoires in COVID-19. V lost 0 bases and J lost 3; bases outside the gene matches: 3. The CDR3 totals 16 residues. Germline CDR1 and CDR2: ENHRY and SYGVKD. In the original analysis: Counts of nucleated cells, estimated from reference gene primer amplification, were obtained. The repertoire was sequenced with immunoSEQ multiplex PCR; TCRdb's copy has only in-frame clones and lacks some. V and J calls and clone size follow that table, whereas D and trimming were derived from the DNA. The sample includes around 200,000 clones, about 81% of them seen just once. The age range of participants was about 18 to 100 years, with residence in 20 to 25 US areas.

The sequenced material came from PBMCs or T cells enriched from blood (not recorded which). The clonotype originates from a woman aged 25 to 45 who had recovered from COVID-19. The chain carries TRBV10-3 and TRBJ2-3; 10 bases are a match to TRBD2. CDR3 nucleotide sequence: TGTGCCATCAGTGAGTCCAGCGGGGGGGGGACAGATACGCAGTATTTT. Translating gives CAISESSGGGTDTQYF.